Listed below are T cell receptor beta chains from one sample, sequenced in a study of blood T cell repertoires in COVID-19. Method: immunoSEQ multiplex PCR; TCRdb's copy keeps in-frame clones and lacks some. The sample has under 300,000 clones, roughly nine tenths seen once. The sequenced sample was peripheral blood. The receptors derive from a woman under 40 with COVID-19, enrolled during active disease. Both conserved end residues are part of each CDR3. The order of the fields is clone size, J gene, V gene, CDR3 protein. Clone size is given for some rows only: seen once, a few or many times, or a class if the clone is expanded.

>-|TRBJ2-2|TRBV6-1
CASSEAGTRWTGELFF
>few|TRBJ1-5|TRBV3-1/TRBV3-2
CASSQAGTGDNSQHF
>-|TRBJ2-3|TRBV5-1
CASSLRETSTDTQYF
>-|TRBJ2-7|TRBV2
CASRIDASGGEQYF
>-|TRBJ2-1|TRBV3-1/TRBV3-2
CASSKLGTSGGVSYNEQFF
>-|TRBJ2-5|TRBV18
CASDGEGMTERVQETQYF
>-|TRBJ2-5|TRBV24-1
CATSDLASRAETQYF
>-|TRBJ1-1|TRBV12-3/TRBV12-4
CASSFSMNTEAFF
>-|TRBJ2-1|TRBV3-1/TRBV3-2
CASSQDVGGDHNEQFF
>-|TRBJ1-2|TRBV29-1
CSVEGGRDGYTF
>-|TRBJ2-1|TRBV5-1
CASSFGLAGDNEQFF
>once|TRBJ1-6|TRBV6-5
CASLTGGLPNSPLHF
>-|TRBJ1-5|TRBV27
CASSLWAGTGDAQPQHF
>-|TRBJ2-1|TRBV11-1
CASRAKWDYYNEQFF
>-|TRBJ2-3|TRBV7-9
CANRGENTDTQYF
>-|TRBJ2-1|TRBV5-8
CASSLAPGLAGLSDEQFF
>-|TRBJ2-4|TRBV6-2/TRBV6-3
CASSPREGGFAKNIQYF
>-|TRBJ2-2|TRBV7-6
CASRPVVRNTGELFF
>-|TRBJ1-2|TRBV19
CASSPQGTYGYTF
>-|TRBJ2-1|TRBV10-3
CAISESEAGEQFF
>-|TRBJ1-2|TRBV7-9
CASSLERGYGYTF
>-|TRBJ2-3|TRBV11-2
CASSLGPGQVVDTQYF
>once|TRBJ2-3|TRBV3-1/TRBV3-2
CASSFADTQYF
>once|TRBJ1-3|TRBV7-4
CASRRRQLPFSGNTIYF
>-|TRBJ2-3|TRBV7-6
CASSLGLAGADTQYF
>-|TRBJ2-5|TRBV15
CATSIMSPGQETQYF
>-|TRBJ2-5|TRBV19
CASSIRGLAGYQETQYF
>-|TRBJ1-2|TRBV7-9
CASSFTGEATYGYTF
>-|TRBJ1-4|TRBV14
CASSRQGSRSEKLFF